This T cell receptor (beta chain) is from a study of blood T cell repertoires in COVID-19. V lost 0 bases, J lost 2 bases, and 11 bases lay in between. CDR3 size: 16 residues. Germline CDR1 is LNHNV and CDR2 is YYDKDF (reference sequence). Measured with immunoSEQ multiplex PCR; TCRdb has only the in-frame clones, and not every one. Of around 99,000 clones in the sample, about three quarters were seen once. This TCR was sampled from a man between 70 and 80 years old with acute or convalescent COVID-19. The sequenced material came from peripheral blood. This chain joins TRBV15 and TRBJ2-1, with D possibly being TRBD2 (6 bases). CDR3 protein: CATSREVAETYNEQFF. In DNA, the CDR3 is TGTGCCACCAGCAGAGAGGTAGCGGAGACCTACAATGAGCAGTTCTTC.